The next 5 T cell receptor beta chains were all read from a single sample in a study of identical twins. MiXCR was run by TCRdb on the 5' RACE reads, yielding one entry per CDR3 protein. This table has hundreds of thousands of distinct CDR3 sequences, about 12% appearing once. This sample also belongs to another study, concerning yellow fever vaccine responses in identical twins.

The sample taken for sequencing was PBMCs. The origin of the receptors is a woman under 30 in good health.

Ten or more counts support this clonotype. This chain links TRBV29-1 with TRBJ2-1, with 9 bases aligning to TRBD2. Germline-derived CDR1 and CDR2 are SQVTM and ANQGSEA. With V trimmed by 4 bases and J by 3 bases, 4 bases remained unmatched. The CDR3 is 14 amino acids. The CDR3 DNA reads as TGCAGCGTTGTGGCTAGCGGGAACTACAATGAGCAGTTCTTC. It encodes CSVVASGNYNEQFF.

This clonotype was recorded once. V usage is TRBV12-3 or TRBV12-4 and J usage is TRBJ2-3, with 7 bases that match TRBD1. This CDR3 is 16 amino acids long. V was clipped by 8 bases and J by 1 base; unmatched bases: 12. The CDR3 here is CASALRDRPGTDTQYF. DNA for the CDR3: TGTGCCAGCGCCCTCCGGGACAGACCAGGCACAGATACGCAGTATTTT.

The rearrangement uses TRBV20-1 and TRBJ1-2, with TRBD1 as a possible D gene (6 bases). Per germline, CDR1 DFQATT and CDR2 SNEGSKA (reference sequence). Trimming left V 6 bases short and J 0 bases short, with 11 bases between. The CDR3 runs to 13 residues. The CDR3 bases are TGCAGTGCGCCCACAGGGTCTAACTATGGCTACACCTTC. Amino acid sequence: CSAPTGSNYGYTF.

Only a few counts were recorded for this clonotype. The chain couples TRBV5-1 to TRBJ1-1, with D perhaps matching TRBD1 (5 bases). This CDR3 is built from 15 residues. With 2 bases removed from V and 6 bases from J, the gap between germline ends came to 17 bases. Per germline, CDR1 SGHRS and CDR2 YFSETQ. CDR3 bases: TGCGCCAGCAGCTTCACCCCAACCTTGACAGCTGAAGCTTTCTTT. It translates to CASSFTPTLTAEAFF.

V usage is TRBV27 and J usage is TRBJ2-6; D is uncertain. The CDR3 length is 15 residues. With 6 bases removed from V and 0 bases from J, the gap between germline ends came to 9 bases. Germline-derived CDR1 and CDR2 are MNHEY and SMNVEV (reference sequence). DNA of the CDR3: TGTGCCAGCAGCCCTACAGCCTCTGGGGCCAACGTCCTGACTTTC. Translation: CASSPTASGANVLTF.